This is a list of T cell receptor beta chains from one sample in a study of T cells in Graves' hyperthyroidism and ophthalmopathy. TCRdb processed the multiplex PCR reads anew with MiXCR; each CDR3 protein has one entry. In the table there are about 340,000 distinct CDR3 sequences, roughly 18% of which are singletons. Sequencing used blood. The origin of the receptors is a woman aged 45 to 65 with Graves' hyperthyroidism. Each CDR3 is given with its conserved first and last residue. The order of the fields is V gene, J gene, CDR3 protein.

v_gene: TRBV7-2; j_gene: TRBJ2-7; CDR3aa: CASSLGRALGEQYF
v_gene: TRBV2; j_gene: TRBJ2-1; CDR3aa: CASRYGPWGEQFF
v_gene: TRBV11-2; j_gene: TRBJ2-7; CDR3aa: CASSLVHSYEQYF
v_gene: TRBV10-3; j_gene: TRBJ1-1; CDR3aa: CAISPGNEAFF
v_gene: TRBV19; j_gene: TRBJ1-2; CDR3aa: CASSIRDGGYTF
v_gene: TRBV4-2; j_gene: TRBJ2-3; CDR3aa: CASSRGEGTDTQYF
v_gene: TRBV7-8; j_gene: TRBJ1-2; CDR3aa: CASSLMEGTFDGYTF
v_gene: TRBV2; j_gene: TRBJ1-1; CDR3aa: CASRQDLNTEAFF
v_gene: TRBV11-2; j_gene: TRBJ1-3; CDR3aa: CASSGEGGTIYF
v_gene: TRBV20-1; j_gene: TRBJ2-5; CDR3aa: CSASRNSPQETQYF